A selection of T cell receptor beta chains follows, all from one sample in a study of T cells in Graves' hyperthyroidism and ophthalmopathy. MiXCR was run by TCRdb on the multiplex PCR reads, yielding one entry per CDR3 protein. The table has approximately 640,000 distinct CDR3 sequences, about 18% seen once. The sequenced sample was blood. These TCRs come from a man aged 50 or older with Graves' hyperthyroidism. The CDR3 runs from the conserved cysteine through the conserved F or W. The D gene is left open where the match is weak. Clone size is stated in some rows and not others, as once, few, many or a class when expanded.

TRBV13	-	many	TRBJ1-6	CASSSGLFNSPLHF	TGTGCCAGCAGCTCCGGCCTATTTAATTCACCCCTCCACTTT
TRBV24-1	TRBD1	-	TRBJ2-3	CATGGQGGLAFSTDTQYF	TGTGCCACCGGTGGACAGGGTGGCTTGGCCTTCAGCACAGATACGCAGTATTTT
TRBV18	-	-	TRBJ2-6	CASSLSTGLPGANVLTF	TGTGCCAGCTCACTATCTACAGGTCTCCCCGGGGCCAACGTCCTGACTTTC
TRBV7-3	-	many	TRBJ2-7	CASSLDVNYEQYF	TGTGCCAGCAGCTTGGACGTAAACTACGAGCAGTACTTC
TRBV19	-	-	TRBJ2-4	CASARAKNIQYF	TGTGCGAGCGCACGGGCCAAAAACATTCAGTACTTC
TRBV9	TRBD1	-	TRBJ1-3	CASSRKPRDSSGNTIYF	TGTGCCAGCAGTAGAAAGCCCCGGGACAGCTCTGGAAACACCATATATTTT
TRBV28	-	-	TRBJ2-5	CASSLPTSLQETQYF	TGTGCCAGCAGTCTACCAACTAGCCTCCAAGAGACCCAGTACTTC
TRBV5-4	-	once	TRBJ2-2	CASSLGWYTGELFF	TGTGCCAGCAGCTTGGGGTGGTACACCGGGGAGCTGTTTTTT
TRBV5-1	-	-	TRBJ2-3	CASSSPPLRGTLVNTQYF	TGCGCCAGCAGCTCCCCCCCACTGCGAGGGACCTTGGTTAATACGCAGTATTTT
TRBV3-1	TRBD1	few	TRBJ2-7	CASSLTGVVDEQYF	TGTGCCAGCAGTCTGACAGGGGTCGTCGACGAGCAGTACTTC
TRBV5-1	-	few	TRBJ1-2	CASSLGLQGYTF	TGCGCCAGCAGCTTAGGACTGCAGGGCTACACCTTC
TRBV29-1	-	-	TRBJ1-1	CSVIGAPNTEAFF	TGCAGCGTTATAGGGGCTCCGAACACTGAAGCTTTCTTT
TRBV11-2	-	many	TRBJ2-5	CVSSLGLSPETQYF	TGTGTCAGCAGCTTAGGTCTTAGCCCAGAGACCCAGTACTTC
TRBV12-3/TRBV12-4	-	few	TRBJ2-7	CASSRVDSYEQYF	TGTGCCAGCAGTCGGGTGGATTCCTACGAGCAGTACTTC
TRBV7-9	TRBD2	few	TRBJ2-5	CASSPPWSGTSGSLETQYF	TGTGCCAGCAGCCCCCCTTGGTCCGGGACTAGCGGGAGCTTGGAGACCCAGTACTTC
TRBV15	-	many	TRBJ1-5	CATSRGGLSGNQPQHF	TGTGCCACCAGCAGAGGAGGGCTGTCTGGCAATCAGCCCCAGCATTTT
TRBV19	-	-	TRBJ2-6	CASSPRIAGSGANVLTF	TGTGCCAGTAGTCCCCGGATCGCGGGTTCAGGGGCCAACGTCCTGACTTTC
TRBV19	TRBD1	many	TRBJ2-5	CATDRRPEETQYF	TGTGCCACGGACAGGAGGCCAGAAGAGACCCAGTACTTC
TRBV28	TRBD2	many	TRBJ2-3	CASSLWLAGEIDTQYF	TGTGCCAGCAGTTTATGGCTAGCGGGAGAAATAGATACGCAGTATTTT
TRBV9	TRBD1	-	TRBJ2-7	CASSDGQGENSEQYF	TGTGCCAGCAGCGACGGACAGGGGGAGAACTCCGAGCAGTACTTC
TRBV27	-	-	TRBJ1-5	CASSLNGPVHQPQHF	TGTGCCAGCAGTTTAAACGGTCCCGTACACCAGCCCCAGCATTTT
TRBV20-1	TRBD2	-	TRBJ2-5	CSAREYLAAQETQYF	TGCAGTGCTAGAGAGTATCTAGCGGCTCAAGAGACCCAGTACTTC
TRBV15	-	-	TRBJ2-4	CATSEDRNIQYF	TGTGCCACCAGCGAAGACAGAAACATTCAGTACTTC
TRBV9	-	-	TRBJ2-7	CASSVGDPFSYEQYF	TGTGCCAGCAGCGTAGGGGATCCTTTCTCCTACGAGCAGTACTTC
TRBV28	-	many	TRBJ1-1	CASSLAAGTYMNTEAFF	TGTGCCAGCAGTTTAGCCGCCGGGACGTACATGAACACTGAAGCTTTCTTT
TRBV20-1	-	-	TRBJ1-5	CSATEGSSNQPQHF	TGCAGTGCAACGGAGGGGTCTAGCAATCAGCCCCAGCATTTT
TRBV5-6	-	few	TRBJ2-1	CASSLSRGKDSYNEQFF	TGTGCCAGCAGCTTATCTCGCGGGAAGGACTCCTACAATGAGCAGTTCTTC
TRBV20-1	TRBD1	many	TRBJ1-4	CSARDRAEKLFF	TGCAGTGCGAGAGACAGGGCTGAAAAACTGTTTTTT
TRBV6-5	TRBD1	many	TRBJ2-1	CASSYSRTGIYNEQFF	TGTGCCAGCAGTTACTCTAGGACAGGGATCTACAATGAGCAGTTCTTC
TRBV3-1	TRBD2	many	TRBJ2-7	CASSQDGGSYEQYF	TGTGCCAGCAGCCAAGACGGCGGGAGCTACGAGCAGTACTTC
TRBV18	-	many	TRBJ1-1	CASSPGNAEAFF	TGTGCCAGCTCACCAGGTAACGCTGAAGCTTTCTTT
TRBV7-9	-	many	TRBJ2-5	CASSPTAGAETQYF	TGTGCCAGCAGCCCAACGGCCGGGGCGGAGACCCAGTACTTC
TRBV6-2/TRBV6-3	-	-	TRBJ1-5	CASSRSGVNQPQHF	TGTGCCAGCAGCAGATCAGGGGTCAATCAGCCCCAGCATTTT
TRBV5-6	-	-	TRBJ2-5	CASSPKALQETQYF	TGTGCCAGCAGCCCAAAGGCGTTACAAGAGACCCAGTACTTC
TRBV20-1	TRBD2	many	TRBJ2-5	CSARDSGRAETQYF	TGCAGTGCTAGAGATAGCGGGAGAGCAGAGACCCAGTACTTC
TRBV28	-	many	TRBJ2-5	CASSLPLRAPFQETQYF	TGTGCCAGCAGTCTTCCCTTGAGGGCCCCGTTCCAAGAGACCCAGTACTTC
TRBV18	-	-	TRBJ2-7	CASSPRQSQGEQYF	TGTGCCAGCTCACCAAGGCAGTCCCAGGGTGAGCAGTACTTC